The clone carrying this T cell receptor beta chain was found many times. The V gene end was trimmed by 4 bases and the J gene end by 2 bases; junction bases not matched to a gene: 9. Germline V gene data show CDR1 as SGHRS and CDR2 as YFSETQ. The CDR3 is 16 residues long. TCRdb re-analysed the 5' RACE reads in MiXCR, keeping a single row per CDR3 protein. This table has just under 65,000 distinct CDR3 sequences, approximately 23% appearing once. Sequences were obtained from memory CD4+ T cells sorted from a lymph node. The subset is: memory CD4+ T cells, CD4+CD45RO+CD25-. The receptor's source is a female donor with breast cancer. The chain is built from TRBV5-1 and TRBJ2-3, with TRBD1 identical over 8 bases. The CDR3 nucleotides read TGCGCCAGCAGCATATCGACAGGGGCGGACACAGATACGCAGTATTTT. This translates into CASSISTGADTDTQYF.